One TCR beta chain is described in this entry. No antigen is known for it. No base quality values were provided; no much bigger clone lies one nucleotide off. These data belong to a study of T cell repertoires in cytomegalovirus infection (dated by TCRdb to between 2018 and 2021). Background on the whole study: Because public TCR beta signatures pointed to carriage of CMV infection together with the matching HLA type, the HLA type of each donor mattered for the analysis.

Sequencing used an Illumina HiSeq 1500. The raw public data were reprocessed by TCRdb itself: fastp quality trimming at Q25, MiXCR clonotype calling, in-frame beta chains only. A single entry per CDR3 protein holds the most common genes and DNA from its merged rows. This sample comprises about 400,000 distinct CDR3 sequences, 15% to 20% of them detected only once. The ten largest clones capture about 10% of the sample. The CDR3 spans 17 residues, from the cysteine through the phenylalanine. CDR3 DNA is the only sequence kept; it has 51 bases, read in frame from the first base. Relative to germline, V is 4 bases shorter and J is 2 bases shorter, with 21 bases between their ends. Looking up the germline V gene yields CDR1 SGHDT and CDR2 YYEEEE. What the study reported, not specific to this receptor: The ex vivo response was dominated by HLA-C-restricted CMV-specific TCR beta clonotypes, and the single most frequent clonotype in two of eight donors was supplied by these HLA-C-restricted clonotypes. In both this cohort and an independent cohort of 350 to 400 donors, the cumulative frequency of public TCR beta family members distinguished carriers of CMV infection plus the relevant HLA type.

The rearranged chain carries TRBV5-6 and TRBJ2-5, and the D gene may be TRBD2, 6 bases matching. Sequencing used PBMCs. The clonotype comes from a human donor in good health (CMV status not recorded). Some clones in this sample may be carry-over from other donors' samples. The DNA reads TGTGCCAGCAGCCCCACCGTAGGACTATGGATGCAAGAGACCCAGTACTTC. Translated, it gives CASSPTVGLWMQETQYF.